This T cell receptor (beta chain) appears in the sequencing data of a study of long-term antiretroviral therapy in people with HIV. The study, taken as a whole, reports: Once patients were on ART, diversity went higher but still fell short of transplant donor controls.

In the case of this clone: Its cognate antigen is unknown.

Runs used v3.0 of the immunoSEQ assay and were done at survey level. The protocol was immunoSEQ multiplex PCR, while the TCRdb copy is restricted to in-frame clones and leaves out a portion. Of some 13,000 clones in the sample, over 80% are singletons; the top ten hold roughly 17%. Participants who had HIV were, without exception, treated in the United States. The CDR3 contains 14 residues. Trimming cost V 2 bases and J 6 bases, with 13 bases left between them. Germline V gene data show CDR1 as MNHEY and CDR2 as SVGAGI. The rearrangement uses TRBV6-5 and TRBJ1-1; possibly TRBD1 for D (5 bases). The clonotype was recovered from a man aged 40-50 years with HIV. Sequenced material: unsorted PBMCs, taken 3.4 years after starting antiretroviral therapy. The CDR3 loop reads CASSYGGAKSEAFF. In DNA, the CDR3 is TGTGCCAGCAGTTACGGGGGTGCGAAATCTGAAGCTTTCTTT.